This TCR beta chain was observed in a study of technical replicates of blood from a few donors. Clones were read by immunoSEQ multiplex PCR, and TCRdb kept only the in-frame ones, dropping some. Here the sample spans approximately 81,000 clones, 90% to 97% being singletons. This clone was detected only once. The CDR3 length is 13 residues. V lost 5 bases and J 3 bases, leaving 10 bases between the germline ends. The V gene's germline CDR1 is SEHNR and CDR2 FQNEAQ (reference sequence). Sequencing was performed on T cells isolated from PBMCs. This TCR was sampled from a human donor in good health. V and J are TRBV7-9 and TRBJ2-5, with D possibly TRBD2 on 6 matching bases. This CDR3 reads CASSASEKETQYF. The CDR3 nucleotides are TGTGCCAGCAGCGCTAGCGAGAAAGAGACCCAGTACTTC.